One TCR beta chain is described in this entry. The sample holds other DNA sequences that translate to the same CDR3. V lost 6 bases, J lost 6 bases, and 7 bases lay in between. The CDR3 sequence is 11 residues long. Germline V gene data show CDR1 as MNHEY and CDR2 as SVGAGI. The record originates from a study of Ad26.COV2.S vaccination and SARS-CoV-2 variants. Using immunoSEQ multiplex PCR, the repertoire was profiled, and TCRdb retains in-frame clones only, with some absent. The sample holds around 350,000 clones, just over 90% seen once. The sequence came from a human donor who had recovered from COVID-19. This sequence joins TRBV6-5 and TRBJ2-3; tentative D call: TRBD1 (5 bases). This sample comprised peripheral blood, obtained after recovery from COVID-19. The CDR3 region is CASRKGDTQYF. The CDR3 coding sequence is TGTGCCAGCAGGAAGGGGGATACGCAGTATTTT.